This T cell receptor beta chain was observed in a study of cytomegalovirus exposure and HLA in healthy donors (dated by TCRdb to about 2017). As for the study more broadly: An earlier analysis of more than 550 of the donors reported 276 Gb of sequence data and 117 million unique TCR beta sequences obtained from roughly 180 million T cells. Class I and class II HLA loci were covered by the typing at four-digit resolution. The T cell repertoires of roughly 660 subjects were profiled by immunosequencing and related to cytomegalovirus serostatus. Several DR-DQ haplotypes were handled as single units for association and clustering because linkage in the cohort was strong. In the later analysis, no new phenotypic data were used to find candidate immune exposures; instead, reliance was placed on TCR beta sequences and their occurrence across donors. Donor age, sex, ethnicity and CMV serostatus were compiled alongside the repertoire data. To predict cytomegalovirus infection status, the study combined high-throughput TCR immunosequencing, statistical association of individual TCRs with disease status, and machine learning. Every discovery cohort repertoire had been produced on one sequencing platform. A separate validation cohort of approximately 130 different subjects was used in addition to the roughly 640-subject first cohort. Among 398 genotyped donors of the cohort, an average of about 240,000 unique TCR beta nucleotide sequences was sequenced per donor, of which about 19% were non-productive. To decide whether each TCR beta V gene segment behaved as functional or pseudogenic, an earlier analysis of over 500 of the donors relied on high-throughput TCR beta sequencing. Among the roughly 400 genotyped donors, around 81% belonged to the genetic ancestry cluster associated with self-reported Caucasian donors. Around 300 gigabases of sequencing data and approximately 80 million unique TCR sequences were included in an early release covering about 620 HLA-typed donors. The study aimed to test whether signatures of past pathogen exposure could be identified by cataloging public T cell receptors. A later analysis re-examined previously published TCR beta repertoires from just over 650 donors and added high-resolution HLA genotyping to investigate patterns of TCR occurrence. Genome-wide SNP genotypes for about 55% of the 666 donors were used in a later genetic analysis, which treated that subset as a discovery cohort. Typing coverage differed by locus: A, B, C, DRB1 and DQB1 were typed in about 620-640 donors, DQA1 in about 510, DPA1 in some 610, and DPB1 in 472. Study-wide conclusions, independent of this receptor: A total of 150 or so TCR beta chains were listed by the study as associated with cytomegalovirus. A later genetic analysis reported fewer N-insertions in productive TCRs among donors in an Asian-associated ancestry cluster than the roughly 620-donor mean. Across donors, most TCR sequences were observed very rarely, whereas some public TCRs were present in many individuals. An association between a missense DCLRE1C variant and V-gene and J-gene trimming of TCR beta chains was found in a later genetic analysis and replicated in an independent cohort. Because HLA typing was unavailable for some donors at each locus, only the typed subset was used in association tests. In a later analysis, HLA-associated TCR beta chains were found to be more clonally expanded and to have lower generation probabilities than equally common non-associated chains. Correlated functional status among segregating V segments might reflect linkage disequilibrium, but an unknown experimental factor could not be ruled out. It was suggested by the authors that the approach could potentially be generalized to other disease states and immunological phenotypes. In an earlier analysis of some 640 of the donors, most TCR beta V segments were observed in productive rearrangements about 90% or about 30% of the time, broadly matching IMGT annotations. In a later analysis, most CMV-associated TCR beta chains were found to appear HLA-restricted, with HLA associations seemingly driven largely by CMV exposure. Strong co-occurrence of HLA alleles, especially DR and DQ, made assigning TCR associations to individual alleles difficult. Presence/absence analyses assumed roughly uniform sequencing depth across donors, an assumption that may not hold. The classifier was reported to diagnose cytomegalovirus status with high specificity and sensitivity in both the original cohort and the validation cohort. In a later analysis, several top co-occurrence clusters were reported to appear linked to parvovirus B19, influenza, CMV and Epstein-Barr virus. Immune exposure information for the cohort was limited to CMV serostatus. A later analysis associated about 17,000 TCR beta sequences with specific HLA alleles at a false discovery rate of 0.05. In a later analysis, the rate of TCR association differed among HLA loci, with DRB1 alleles having the most associated TCRs and HLA-C alleles having the fewest. Three of the identified cytomegalovirus-associated TCR beta chains were confirmed in vitro to be specific for cytomegalovirus antigens. Because the 87-base-pair reads could not distinguish some IMGT-functional V segments, including TRBV6-2 and TRBV6-3, those segments were excluded. A further reported finding was that TCR beta sequences accurately predicted the HLA-A and HLA-B alleles for most subjects in the first cohort. This cohort had only TCR beta chains sequenced, and the lack of alpha or paired-chain data limited which features could be detected. A cluster of highly shared sequence variants was judged likely to be a technical artifact of the sequencing pipeline. Over 15 rarely observed V segments, including chromosome 9 orphons, were excluded from the earlier analysis of a few hundred of the donors because counts were too low.

About this clone itself: Its antigen is unknown. No base quality information exists; no much larger clone differs at one position.

The cohort consisted of 650 to 700 healthy bone marrow donors. All cohort members were sampled while nominally healthy, although unrecorded immune exposures were likely present. The donor tested CMV seropositive, placing the donor among the roughly 300 seropositive members of the cohort. Each donor provided a peripheral blood sample, and peripheral blood mononuclear cells were used for TCR beta sequencing. Genomic DNA was extracted from the blood cell samples with the Qiagen DNeasy Blood Extraction Kit. The protocol used for the library was the immunoSEQ multiplex PCR assay. For the multiplex PCR, a mixture combining 60 forward primers for TCR Vbeta segments and 13 reverse primers for TCR Jbeta segments was used. Amplification of the CDR3 region of rearranged TCR beta genes was performed with a multiplex PCR assay on genomic DNA. The amplified TCR beta libraries were sequenced on the Illumina HiSeq System as 87-base-pair reads. On the study's bioinformatics: In a later analysis, some 80 million unique TCR beta chains were counted across the approximately 640 repertoires, and about 9.9 million of these chains were shared by at least two donors. A nearest-neighbor algorithm error-corrected the raw reads and collapsed the reads into unique sequences, merging closely related sequences to remove PCR and sequencing errors. V, D and J gene segments were assigned by aligning CDR3 sequences to IMGT reference sequences. For a sequence to be retained, a match of at least six nucleotides to both a V gene segment and a J gene segment was required. Rearrangements were classified as productive when the CDR3 lacked stop codons and remained in frame with V and J, and all other rearrangements were classified as non-productive. Following IMGT convention, CDR3 was defined as the stretch from the second conserved V-encoded cysteine to the conserved J-encoded phenylalanine. Sequences without an unambiguous match to a single V gene segment were excluded from the earlier analysis of approximately 560 of the donors. An earlier analysis of fewer than 650 of the donors classified V segments as functional when productive rearrangements were above 56.7% and as segregating when the standard deviation between donors was above 5%. A statistical classification framework was built for diagnosing cytomegalovirus status from the catalog of TCR beta chain sequences. A later analysis assigned V and J genes by comparing TCR nucleotide sequences with IMGT/GENE-DB human TR gene sequences. Using the TCRdist pipeline, a later analysis assigned CDR3 sequences along with most-parsimonious VDJ recombination scenarios. In a later analysis, each TCR beta chain was defined by its CDR3 amino acid sequence together with its V-gene family, and reads without a unique V-gene family were excluded. To address suspected cross-contamination and a sequencing artifact, a later analysis removed roughly 580 highly shared, low-generation-probability nucleotide sequences. In a later analysis, a clonal expansion index for each public chain was calculated from normalized within-repertoire ranks of inferred template counts. In a later analysis, generation probabilities were computed with a VDJ recombination model fitted to out-of-frame rearrangements, and the resulting probabilities were checked against IGoR. In a later analysis, TCR-TCR, TCR-HLA and TCR-CMV co-occurrence was scored with hypergeometric tests, and a repertoire-size bias correction was applied to TCR pairs. To estimate false discovery rates, a later analysis permuted the HLA or CMV assignments 20 times. In a later analysis, co-occurring TCRs were grouped using DBSCAN, with TCRdist sequence similarity added in when clustering inside HLA-allele-positive subsets. Repertoires with fewer than 30,000 or more than 120,000 public chains were left out of co-occurrence clustering, as were five repertoires with anomalous nucleotide sharing. TCRdb re-hosts the immuneACCESS table, in-frame sequences only. Its copies lack some clones; in the studies checked, an unresolved V gene accounts for under half of them, and the cause for the rest is not known. The V and J calls and clone size come from that table; D and trimming were worked out from the DNA. Recorded for this sample are more than 110,000 clones; around 85% of them occurred a single time. Jointly, the top ten make up 8.8% of the sample.

Deletion took 4 bases off V and 1 base off J, with a span of 10 bases between the germline ends. Looking up the germline V gene yields CDR1 MNHNS and CDR2 SASEGT. The CDR3 spans 14 residues, from the cysteine through the phenylalanine. The only DNA kept is the CDR3, 42 bases in frame from the first base. The material sequenced was PBMCs. The receptor chain draws on TRBV6-1 and TRBJ1-2; 6 matching bases give a weak D call of TRBD1. The receptor's source is a woman aged 45-59 years in good health and CMV-seropositive. The encoded CDR3 is CASSVGGLNYGYTF. The DNA is TGTGCCAGCAGTGTTGGGGGCCTTAACTATGGCTACACCTTC.